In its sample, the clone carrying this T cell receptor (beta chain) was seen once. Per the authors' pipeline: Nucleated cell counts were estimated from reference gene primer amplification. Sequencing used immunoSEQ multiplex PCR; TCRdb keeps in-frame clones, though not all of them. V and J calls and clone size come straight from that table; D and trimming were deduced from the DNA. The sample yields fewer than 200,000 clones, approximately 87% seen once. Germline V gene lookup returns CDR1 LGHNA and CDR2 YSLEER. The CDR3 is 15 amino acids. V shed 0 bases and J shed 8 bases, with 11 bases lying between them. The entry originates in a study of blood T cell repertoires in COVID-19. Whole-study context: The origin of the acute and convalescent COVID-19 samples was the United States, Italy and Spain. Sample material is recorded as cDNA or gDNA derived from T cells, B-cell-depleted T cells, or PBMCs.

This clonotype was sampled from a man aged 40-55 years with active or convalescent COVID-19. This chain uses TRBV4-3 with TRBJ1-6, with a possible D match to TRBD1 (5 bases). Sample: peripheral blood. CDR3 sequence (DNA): TGCGCCAGCAGCCAAGACAGGGAGGTTCATTCACCCCTCCACTTT. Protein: CASSQDREVHSPLHF.